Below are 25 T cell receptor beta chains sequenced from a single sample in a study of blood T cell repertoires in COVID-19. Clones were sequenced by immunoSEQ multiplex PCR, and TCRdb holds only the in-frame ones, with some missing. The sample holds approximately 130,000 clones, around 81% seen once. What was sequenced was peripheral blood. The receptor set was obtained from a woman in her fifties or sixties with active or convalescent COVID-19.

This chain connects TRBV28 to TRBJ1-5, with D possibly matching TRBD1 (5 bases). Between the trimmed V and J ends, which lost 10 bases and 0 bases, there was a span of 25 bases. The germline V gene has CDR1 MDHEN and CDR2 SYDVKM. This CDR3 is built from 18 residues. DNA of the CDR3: TGTGCCACCTCCGGGTATAGGGGTTCCCAATATAGCAATCAGCCCCAGCATTTT. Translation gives CATSGYRGSQYSNQPQHF.

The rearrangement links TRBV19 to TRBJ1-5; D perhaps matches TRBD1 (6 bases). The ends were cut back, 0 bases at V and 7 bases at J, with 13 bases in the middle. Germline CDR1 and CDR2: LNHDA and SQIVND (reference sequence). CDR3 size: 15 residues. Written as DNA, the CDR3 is TGTGCCAGTAGTATAGATCGCAGGGGACCCCAGCCCCAGCATTTT. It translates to CASSIDRRGPQPQHF.

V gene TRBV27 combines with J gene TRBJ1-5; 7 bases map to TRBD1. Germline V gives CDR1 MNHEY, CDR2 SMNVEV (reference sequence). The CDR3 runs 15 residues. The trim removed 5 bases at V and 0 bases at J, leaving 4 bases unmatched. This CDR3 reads CASSTQGDSNQPQHF. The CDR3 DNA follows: TGTGCCAGCAGTACGCAGGGGGATAGCAATCAGCCCCAGCATTTT.

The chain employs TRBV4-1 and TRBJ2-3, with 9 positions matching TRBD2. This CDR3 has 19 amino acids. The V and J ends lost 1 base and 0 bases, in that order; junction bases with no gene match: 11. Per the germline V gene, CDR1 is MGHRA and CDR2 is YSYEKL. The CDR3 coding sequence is TGCGCCAGCAGCCAAGCTCTCCGCGGGGGGGACGTTAGCACAGATACGCAGTATTTT. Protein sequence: CASSQALRGGDVSTDTQYF.

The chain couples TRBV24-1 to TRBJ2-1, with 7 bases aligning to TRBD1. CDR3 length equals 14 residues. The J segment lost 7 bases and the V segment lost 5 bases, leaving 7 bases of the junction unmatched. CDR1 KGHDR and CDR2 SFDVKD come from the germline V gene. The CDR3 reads CATSAQGNANEQFF. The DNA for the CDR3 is TGTGCCACCAGTGCACAGGGGAACGCGAATGAGCAGTTCTTC.

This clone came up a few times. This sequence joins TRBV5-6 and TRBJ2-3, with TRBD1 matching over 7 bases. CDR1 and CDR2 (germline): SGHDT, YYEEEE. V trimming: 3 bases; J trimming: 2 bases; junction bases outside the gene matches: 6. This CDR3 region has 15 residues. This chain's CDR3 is CASSSYGTVTDTQYF. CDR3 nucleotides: TGTGCCAGCAGCTCTTATGGGACAGTCACAGATACGCAGTATTTT. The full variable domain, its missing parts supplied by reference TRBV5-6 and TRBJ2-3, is DAGVTQSPTHLIKTRGQQVTLRCSPKSGHDTVSWYQQALGQGPQFIFQYYEEEERQRGNFPDRFSGHQFPNYSSELNVNALLLGDSALYLCASSSYGTVTDTQYFGPGTRLTVL.

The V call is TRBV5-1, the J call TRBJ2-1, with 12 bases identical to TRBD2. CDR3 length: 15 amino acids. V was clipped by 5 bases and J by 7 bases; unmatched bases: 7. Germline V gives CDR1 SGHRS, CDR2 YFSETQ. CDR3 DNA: TGCGCCAGCAGTCACGGACTAGCGGGGAGAAATGAGCAGTTCTTC. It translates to CASSHGLAGRNEQFF. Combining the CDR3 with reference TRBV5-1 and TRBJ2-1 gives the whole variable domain KAGVTQTPRYLIKTRGQQVTLSCSPISGHRSVSWYQQTPGQGLQFLFEYFSETQRNKGNFPGRFSGRQFSNSRSEMNVSTLELGDSALYLCASSHGLAGRNEQFFGPGTRLTVL.

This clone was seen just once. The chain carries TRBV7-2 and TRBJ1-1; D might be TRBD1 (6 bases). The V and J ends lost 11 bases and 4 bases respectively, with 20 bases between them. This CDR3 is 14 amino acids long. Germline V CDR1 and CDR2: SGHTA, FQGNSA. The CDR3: CASGGRGGITEAFF. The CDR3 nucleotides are TGTGCCTCGGGGGGCCGAGGGGGAATCACTGAAGCTTTCTTT.

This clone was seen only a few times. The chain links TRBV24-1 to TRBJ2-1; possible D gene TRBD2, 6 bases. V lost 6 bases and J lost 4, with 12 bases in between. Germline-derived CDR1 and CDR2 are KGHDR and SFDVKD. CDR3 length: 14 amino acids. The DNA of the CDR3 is TGTGCCACCAGTCGGGGACTCCTATACAATGAGCAGTTCTTC. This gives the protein CATSRGLLYNEQFF.

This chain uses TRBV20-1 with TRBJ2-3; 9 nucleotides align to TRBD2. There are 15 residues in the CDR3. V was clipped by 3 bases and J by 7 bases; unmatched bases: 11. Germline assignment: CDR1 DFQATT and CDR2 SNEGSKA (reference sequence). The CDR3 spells CSASVALAGIYTQYF. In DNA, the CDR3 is TGCAGTGCTAGTGTAGCCCTAGCGGGAATATATACGCAGTATTTT.

The CDR3 DNA reads TGCAGCGCTTTGACAGACTCTGGAAACACCATATATTTT. It encodes CSALTDSGNTIYF. The genes are TRBV29-1 and TRBJ1-3; a weak D match, TRBD1 (5 bases). The CDR3 spans 13 residues. Looked up from germline, CDR1 is SQVTM and CDR2 is ANQGSEA. V lost 7 bases and J lost 0, with 10 bases in between. Full variable domain (outside the CDR3, taken from reference TRBV29-1 and TRBJ1-3): SAVISQKPSRDICQRGTSLTIQCQVDSQVTMMFWYRQQPGQSLTLIATANQGSEATYESGFVIDKFPISRPNLTFSTLTVSNMSPEDSSIYLCSALTDSGNTIYFGEGSWLTVV.

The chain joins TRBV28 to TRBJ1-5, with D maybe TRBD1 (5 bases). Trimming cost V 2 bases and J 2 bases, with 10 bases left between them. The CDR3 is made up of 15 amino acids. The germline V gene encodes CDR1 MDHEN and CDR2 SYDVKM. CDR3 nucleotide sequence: TGTGCCAGCAGTTTAGGGCAGGGTGGCAATCAGCCCCAGCATTTT. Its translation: CASSLGQGGNQPQHF.

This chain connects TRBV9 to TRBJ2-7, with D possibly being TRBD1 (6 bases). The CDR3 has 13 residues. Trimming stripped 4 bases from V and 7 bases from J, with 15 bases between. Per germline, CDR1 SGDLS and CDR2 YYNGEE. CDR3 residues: CASSRTVDLEQYF. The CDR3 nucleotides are TGTGCCAGCAGCAGGACAGTGGATCTGGAGCAGTACTTC.

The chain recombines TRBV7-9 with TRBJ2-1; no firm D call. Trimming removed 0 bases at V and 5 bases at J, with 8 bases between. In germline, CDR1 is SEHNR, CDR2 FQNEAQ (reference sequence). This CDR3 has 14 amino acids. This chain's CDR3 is CASSLAASDNEQFF. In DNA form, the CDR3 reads TGTGCCAGCAGCTTAGCCGCTAGTGACAATGAGCAGTTCTTC.

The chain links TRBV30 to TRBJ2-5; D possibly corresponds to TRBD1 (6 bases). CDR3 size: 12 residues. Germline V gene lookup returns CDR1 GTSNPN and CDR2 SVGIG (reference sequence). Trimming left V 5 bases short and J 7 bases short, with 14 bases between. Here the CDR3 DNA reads TGTGCCTGGGCACAGGGAGCAGGGACCCAGTACTTC. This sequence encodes CAWAQGAGTQYF. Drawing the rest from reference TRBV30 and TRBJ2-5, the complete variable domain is SQTIHQWPATLVQPVGSPLSLECTVEGTSNPNLYWYRQAAGRGLQLLFYSVGIGQISSEVPQNLSASRPQDRQFILSSKKLLLSDSGFYLCAWAQGAGTQYFGPGTRLLVL.

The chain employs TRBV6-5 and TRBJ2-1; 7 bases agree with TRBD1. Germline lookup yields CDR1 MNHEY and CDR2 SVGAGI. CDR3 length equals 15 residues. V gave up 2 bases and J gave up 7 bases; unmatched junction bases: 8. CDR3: CASSYIQGSLNEQFF. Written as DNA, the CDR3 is TGTGCCAGCAGTTACATACAGGGGAGTTTAAATGAGCAGTTCTTC.

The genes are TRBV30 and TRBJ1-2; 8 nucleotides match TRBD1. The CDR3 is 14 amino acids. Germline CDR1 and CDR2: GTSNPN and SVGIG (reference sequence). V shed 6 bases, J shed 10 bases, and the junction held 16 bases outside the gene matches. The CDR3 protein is CACDSRGRVLIYTF. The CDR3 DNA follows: TGTGCCTGCGATTCCAGGGGGCGGGTTTTGATCTACACCTTC.

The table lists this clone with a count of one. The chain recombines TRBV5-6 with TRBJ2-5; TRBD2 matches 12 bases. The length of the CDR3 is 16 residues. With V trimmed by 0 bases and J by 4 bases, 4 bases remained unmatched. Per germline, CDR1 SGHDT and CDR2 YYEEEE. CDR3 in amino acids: CASSLALAGGGETQYF. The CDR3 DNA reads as TGTGCCAGCAGCTTGGCACTAGCGGGGGGAGGAGAGACCCAGTACTTC.

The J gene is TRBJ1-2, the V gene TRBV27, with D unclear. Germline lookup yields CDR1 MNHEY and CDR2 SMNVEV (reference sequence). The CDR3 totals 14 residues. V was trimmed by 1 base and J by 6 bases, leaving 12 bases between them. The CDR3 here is CASSLFPGRDGYTF. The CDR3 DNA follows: TGTGCCAGCAGTTTATTTCCCGGGCGGGATGGCTACACCTTC.

The CDR3 nucleotides are TGCGCCAGCAGCTGGAGGGGATTAGGGATGAACACTGAAGCTTTCTTT. It is translated as CASSWRGLGMNTEAFF. This chain uses TRBV5-1 with TRBJ1-1, with TRBD1 as a possible D gene (5 bases). The CDR3 is made up of 16 amino acids. Germline loops: CDR1 SGHRS, CDR2 YFSETQ. With 3 bases removed from V and 0 bases from J, the gap between germline ends came to 15 bases.

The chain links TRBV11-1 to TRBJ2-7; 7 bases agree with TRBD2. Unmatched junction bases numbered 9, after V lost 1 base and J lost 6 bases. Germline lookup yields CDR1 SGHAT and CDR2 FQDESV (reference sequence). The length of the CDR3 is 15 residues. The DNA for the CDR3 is TGTGCCAGCAGCTTAGGAGGGAGGGCCAGAAGCGAGCAGTACTTC. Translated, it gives CASSLGGRARSEQYF. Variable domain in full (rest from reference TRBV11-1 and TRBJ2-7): EAEVAQSPRYKITEKSQAVAFWCDPISGHATLYWYRQILGQGPELLVQFQDESVVDDSQLPKDRFSAERLKGVDSTLKIQPAELGDSAMYLCASSLGGRARSEQYFGPGTRLTVT.

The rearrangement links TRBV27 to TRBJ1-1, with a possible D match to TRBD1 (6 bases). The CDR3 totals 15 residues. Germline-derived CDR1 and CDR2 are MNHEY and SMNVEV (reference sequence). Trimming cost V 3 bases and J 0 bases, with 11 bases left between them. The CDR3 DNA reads TGTGCCAGCAGTTTTGCGGGGGCTTTGAACACTGAAGCTTTCTTT. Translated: CASSFAGALNTEAFF.

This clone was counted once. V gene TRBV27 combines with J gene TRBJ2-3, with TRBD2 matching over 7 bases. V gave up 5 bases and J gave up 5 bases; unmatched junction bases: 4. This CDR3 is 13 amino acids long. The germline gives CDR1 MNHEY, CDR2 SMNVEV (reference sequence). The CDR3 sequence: CASSLVAGDTQYF. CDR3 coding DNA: TGTGCCAGCAGTCTCGTAGCGGGAGATACGCAGTATTTT.

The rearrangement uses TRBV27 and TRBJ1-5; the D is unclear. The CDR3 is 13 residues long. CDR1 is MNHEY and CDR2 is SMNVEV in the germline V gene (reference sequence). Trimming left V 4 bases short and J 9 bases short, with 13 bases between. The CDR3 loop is CASSYREDMPQHF. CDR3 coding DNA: TGTGCCAGCAGTTATCGGGAGGATATGCCCCAGCATTTT.

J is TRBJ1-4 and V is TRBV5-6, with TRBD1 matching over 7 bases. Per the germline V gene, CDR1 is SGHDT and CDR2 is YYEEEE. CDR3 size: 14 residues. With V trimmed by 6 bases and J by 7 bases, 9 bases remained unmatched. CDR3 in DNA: TGTGCCAGCAACCCGACAGGGTGGCCTGAAAAACTGTTTTTT. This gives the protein CASNPTGWPEKLFF.